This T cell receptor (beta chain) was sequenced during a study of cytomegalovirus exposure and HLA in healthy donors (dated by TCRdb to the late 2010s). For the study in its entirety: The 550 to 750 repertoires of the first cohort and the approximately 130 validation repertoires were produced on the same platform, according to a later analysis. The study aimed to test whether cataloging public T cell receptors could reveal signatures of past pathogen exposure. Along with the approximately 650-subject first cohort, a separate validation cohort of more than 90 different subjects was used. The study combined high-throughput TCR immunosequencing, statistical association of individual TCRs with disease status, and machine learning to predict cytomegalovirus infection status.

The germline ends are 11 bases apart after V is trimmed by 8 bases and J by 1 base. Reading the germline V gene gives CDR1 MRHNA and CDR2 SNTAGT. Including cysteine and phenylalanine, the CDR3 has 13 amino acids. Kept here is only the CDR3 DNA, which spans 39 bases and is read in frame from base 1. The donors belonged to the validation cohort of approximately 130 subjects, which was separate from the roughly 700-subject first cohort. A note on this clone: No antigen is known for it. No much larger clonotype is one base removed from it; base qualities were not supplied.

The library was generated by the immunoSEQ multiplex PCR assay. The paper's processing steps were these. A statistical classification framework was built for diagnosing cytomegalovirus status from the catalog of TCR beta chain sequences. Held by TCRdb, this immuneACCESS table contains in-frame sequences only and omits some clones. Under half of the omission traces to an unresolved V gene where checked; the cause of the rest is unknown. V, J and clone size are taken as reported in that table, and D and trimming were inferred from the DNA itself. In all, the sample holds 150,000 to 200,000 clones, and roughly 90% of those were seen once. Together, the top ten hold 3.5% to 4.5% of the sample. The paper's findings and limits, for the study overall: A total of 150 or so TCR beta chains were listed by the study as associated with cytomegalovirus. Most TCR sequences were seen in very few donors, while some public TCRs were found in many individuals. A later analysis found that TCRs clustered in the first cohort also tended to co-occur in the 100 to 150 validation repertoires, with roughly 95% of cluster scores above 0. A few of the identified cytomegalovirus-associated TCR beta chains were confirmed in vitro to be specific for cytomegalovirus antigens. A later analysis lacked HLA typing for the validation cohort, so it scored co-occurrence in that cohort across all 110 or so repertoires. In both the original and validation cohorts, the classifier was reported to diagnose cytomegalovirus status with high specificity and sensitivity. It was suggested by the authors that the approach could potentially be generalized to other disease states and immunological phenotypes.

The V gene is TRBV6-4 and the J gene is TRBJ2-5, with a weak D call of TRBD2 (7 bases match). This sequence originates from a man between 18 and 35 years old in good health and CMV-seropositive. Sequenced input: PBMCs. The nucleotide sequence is TGTGCCAGCTCGCGGGGGCCCCAAGAGACCCAGTACTTC. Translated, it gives CASSRGPQETQYF.